The source of this T cell receptor (beta chain) is a study of beta chain features in type 1 diabetes. Study-level results: When Type 1 diabetes patients were examined, their TCRB CDR3s proved moderately but significantly shorter in all four CD4+ subsets.

Sequenced material consisted of expressed TCRB transcripts (all of the isolated RNA was reverse transcribed). Method: immunoSEQ multiplex PCR; TCRdb's copy keeps in-frame clones and lacks some. The repertoire holds 120,000 to 150,000 clones, with about 13% as singletons. This clone turned up a few times. Its matching antigen is unknown. The V and J ends lost 9 bases and 5 bases, in that order; junction bases with no gene match: 9. Germline V lookup: CDR1 SGHRS, CDR2 YFSETQ. The CDR3 is 13 residues long. The sequenced sample was central memory CD4+ T cells from blood. The sequence was collected from a man between 18 and 35 years old with type 1 diabetes. The chain has TRBV5-1 and TRBJ2-5; 8 bases are shared with TRBD2. The CDR3 DNA reads as TGCGCCACCAGGAGCGGGGGCACGGAGACCCAGTACTTC. Translating gives CATRSGGTETQYF.